Below, 17 T cell receptor beta chains from the same sample are listed, as sequenced in a study of T-cell memory formation after mild COVID-19. TCRdb called the 5' RACE reads again in MiXCR, with one record for every CDR3 protein. The table lists approximately 250,000 distinct CDR3 sequences, approximately 15% of them singletons, with 2% to 2.5% in the top ten. Specimen: PBMCs or a T cell subset sorted from them (not recorded which). The receptors derive from an adult woman who had mild COVID-19 (a few samples of this study predate the infection). Cell type and time point are not known.

In its sample, this clonotype was seen a few times. The CDR3 DNA follows: TGCGCCAGCATCCCCATAGCGGGAGGAGGATCGATTGAGCAGTTCTTC. Protein product: CASIPIAGGGSIEQFF. The V gene is TRBV5-1, the J gene TRBJ2-1, with TRBD2 matching 10 bases. V lost 6 bases to trimming and J lost 9 bases; unmatched junction nucleotides: 15. Per germline, CDR1 SGHRS and CDR2 YFSETQ. CDR3 length equals 16 residues. The full variable domain, its missing parts supplied by reference TRBV5-1 and TRBJ2-1, is KAGVTQTPRYLIKTRGQQVTLSCSPISGHRSVSWYQQTPGQGLQFLFEYFSETQRNKGNFPGRFSGRQFSNSRSEMNVSTLELGDSALYLCASIPIAGGGSIEQFFGPGTRLTVL.

Remarks on this clonotype: The germline gene is not matched at one end of the junction; a read error may be the cause. V usage is TRBV12-3 or TRBV12-4 and J usage is TRBJ2-2; TRBD2 is a possible D gene (5 bases). CDR3 length: 12 residues. This chain's CDR3 is CASSLQHRGAIF. DNA for the CDR3: TGTGCCAGCAGTTTACAACACCGGGGAGCTATTTTT.

This clonotype was counted many times. This sequence joins TRBV6-2 or TRBV6-3 and TRBJ2-7; 8 positions agree with TRBD1. CDR3 length: 14 amino acids. V was pared by 0 bases and J by 6 bases, with 4 bases of the junction left unmatched. The germline V gene has CDR1 MNHEY and CDR2 SVGEGT. CDR3 sequence: CASSYSDRVSEQYF. The CDR3 nucleotides read TGTGCCAGCAGTTACTCGGACAGGGTGAGCGAGCAGTACTTC.

The chain recombines TRBV11-2 with TRBJ2-7; D tentatively reads TRBD1 or TRBD2 (5 bases each). Between the trimmed V and J ends, which lost 3 bases and 2 bases, there was a span of 11 bases. Germline CDR1 is SGHAT and CDR2 is FQNNGV. The CDR3 spans 14 residues. The CDR3 region has the DNA TGTGCCAGCAGCTTCCGGGACGGTGCCTACGAGCAGTACTTC. As protein: CASSFRDGAYEQYF.

The chain is built from TRBV24-1 and TRBJ2-1; TRBD2 agrees at 13 bases. This CDR3 has 16 amino acids. Trimming cost V 4 bases and J 10 bases; bases outside gene matches: 9. Per the germline V gene, CDR1 is KGHDR and CDR2 is SFDVKD. The CDR3, as DNA: TGTGCCACCAGTGACCCACTAGCGGGAGGGCTCGGCGAGCAGTTCTTC. This translates into CATSDPLAGGLGEQFF.

This clonotype showed up many times. J is TRBJ2-1 and V is TRBV5-6, with D possibly TRBD2 on 6 matching bases. This CDR3 has 16 residues. Germline loops: CDR1 SGHDT, CDR2 YYEEEE. The V end was cut by 4 bases, the J end by 0 bases, with 14 bases between. The CDR3 protein is CASSRGVGSSYNEQFF. In nucleotides, the CDR3 is TGTGCCAGCAGCCGCGGGGTAGGAAGCTCCTACAATGAGCAGTTCTTC.

The chain uses TRBV6-2 or TRBV6-3 and TRBJ1-2; tentatively, D is TRBD1 (6 bases). The V and J ends lost 6 bases and 7 bases respectively, with 15 bases between them. The CDR3 runs to 13 residues. Germline V gene data show CDR1 as MNHEY and CDR2 as SVGEGT. CDR3 sequence reads: CASSLTGNSGYTF. DNA for the CDR3: TGTGCCAGCAGCCTTACAGGGAATAGTGGCTACACCTTC.

The gene calls are TRBV18 and TRBJ2-2; TRBD2 aligns across 12 bases. V trimming: 6 bases; J trimming: 4 bases; junction bases outside the gene matches: 12. CDR3 length equals 18 residues. Germline V gives CDR1 KGHSH, CDR2 LQKENI. CDR3 residues: CASSRRRLAGELTGELFF. The CDR3 coding sequence is TGTGCCAGCTCCCGTCGGCGACTAGCGGGAGAGCTCACCGGGGAGCTGTTTTTT.

This clonotype was counted between two and nine times. This chain connects TRBV4-1 to TRBJ2-1; D possibly matches TRBD1 or TRBD2 (6 bases each). The CDR3 consists of 15 residues. Trimming took off 5 bases at V and 8 bases at J, with 19 bases between the two ends. Per the germline V gene, CDR1 is MGHRA and CDR2 is YSYEKL. Written as DNA, the CDR3 is TGCGCCAGCAGCAAGGGGGGTGGTCAAGTCTATGAGCAGTTCTTC. Its translation: CASSKGGGQVYEQFF.

The rearrangement uses TRBV12-3 or TRBV12-4 and TRBJ1-2, with D possibly TRBD1 on 6 matching bases. CDR3 length: 15 amino acids. Trimming shortened V by 5 bases and J by 0 bases, and 13 bases separated the two germline ends. The CDR3 DNA is TGTGCCAGCAGTCGAACCGGGACATCTAACTATGGCTACACCTTC. Translating it yields CASSRTGTSNYGYTF.

The V gene is TRBV12-3 or TRBV12-4, the J gene TRBJ1-4; TRBD1 is a possible D gene (5 bases). V lost 7 bases and J 5 bases, leaving 14 bases between the germline ends. The CDR3 is made up of 14 amino acids. Here the CDR3 DNA reads TGTGCCAGCAACCGGGGACTTAGGAATGAAAAACTGTTTTTT. Translating it yields CASNRGLRNEKLFF.

This clonotype was seen a handful of times. The chain couples TRBV24-1 to TRBJ1-2, with 10 nucleotides matching TRBD1. Germline V CDR1 and CDR2: KGHDR, SFDVKD. The CDR3 consists of 14 residues. J was trimmed by 5 bases and V by 4 bases; bases with no gene match: 3. CDR3: CATSETGGRYGYTF. DNA for the CDR3: TGTGCCACCAGTGAGACAGGGGGCAGGTATGGCTACACCTTC.

This clonotype was seen a handful of times. The J gene is TRBJ2-5, the V gene TRBV12-3 or TRBV12-4; 10 bases are shared with TRBD1. The CDR3 sequence is 16 residues long. Unmatched junction bases numbered 11, after V lost 4 bases and J lost 6 bases. CDR3 region: CASSSPRDRGVKTQYF. CDR3 in DNA: TGTGCCAGCAGTTCGCCCCGGGACAGGGGTGTAAAGACCCAGTACTTC.

This clonotype has at least ten counts. One end of the junction varies from germline; a read error may be responsible. The chain couples TRBV5-1 to TRBJ2-3; 9 bases line up with TRBD1. CDR3 length equals 14 residues. CDR1 is SGHRS and CDR2 is YFSETQ in the germline V gene. For the CDR3, the DNA is TGTGCTAGCAGCCCCGACAGGGGGACAGATACGCAGTATTTT. This sequence encodes CASSPDRGTDTQYF.

This clonotype was observed a handful of times. V usage is TRBV9 and J usage is TRBJ1-1, with D unresolved. V gave up 4 bases and J gave up 4 bases, with 20 bases separating them. Germline V CDR1 and CDR2: SGDLS, YYNGEE. The CDR3 spans 16 residues. Here the CDR3 DNA reads TGTGCCAGCAGCTTTAAGCGGGAGGGAGGGAGCACTGAAGCTTTCTTT. Encoded protein: CASSFKREGGSTEAFF. Full variable domain (outside the CDR3, taken from reference TRBV9 and TRBJ1-1): DSGVTQTPKHLITATGQRVTLRCSPRSGDLSVYWYQQSLDQGLQFLIQYYNGEERAKGNILERFSAQQFPDLHSELNLSSLELGDSALYFCASSFKREGGSTEAFFGQGTRLTVV.

This clonotype was detected a few times. The chain combines TRBV6-2 or TRBV6-3 with TRBJ1-1, with D perhaps TRBD1 (5 bases). The germline V gene has CDR1 MNHEY and CDR2 SVGEGT. The CDR3 sequence is 16 residues long. Trimming took 5 bases from V and 0 from J, leaving 16 bases between them. The CDR3 DNA is TGTGCCAGCAGTCGCGCCTTACAGGTCATGAACACTGAAGCTTTCTTT. Translated, it gives CASSRALQVMNTEAFF.

This clonotype was detected a few times. This chain connects TRBV12-3 or TRBV12-4 to TRBJ2-6; a possible D gene is TRBD1 (7 bases). Trimming cost V 1 base and J 3 bases, with 10 bases left between them. CDR3 length equals 16 residues. The CDR3 DNA sequence: TGTGCCAGCAGTTTAGTGCAGGGGGGTGGGGCCAACGTCCTGACTTTC. Amino acid sequence: CASSLVQGGGANVLTF.